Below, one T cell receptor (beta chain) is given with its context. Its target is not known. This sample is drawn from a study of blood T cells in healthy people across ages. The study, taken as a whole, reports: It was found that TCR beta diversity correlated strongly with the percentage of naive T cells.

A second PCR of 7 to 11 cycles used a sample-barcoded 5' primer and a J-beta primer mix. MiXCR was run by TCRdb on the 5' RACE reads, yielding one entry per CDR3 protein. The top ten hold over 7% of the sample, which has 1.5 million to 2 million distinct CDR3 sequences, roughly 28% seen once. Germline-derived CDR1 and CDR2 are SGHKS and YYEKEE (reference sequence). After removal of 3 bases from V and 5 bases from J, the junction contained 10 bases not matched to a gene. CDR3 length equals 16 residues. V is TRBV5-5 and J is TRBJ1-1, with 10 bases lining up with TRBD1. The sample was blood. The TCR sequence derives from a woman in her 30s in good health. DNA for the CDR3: TGTGCCAGCAGCTGGGGACAGGGGAGGAGGAGGACTGAAGCTTTCTTT. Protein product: CASSWGQGRRRTEAFF.